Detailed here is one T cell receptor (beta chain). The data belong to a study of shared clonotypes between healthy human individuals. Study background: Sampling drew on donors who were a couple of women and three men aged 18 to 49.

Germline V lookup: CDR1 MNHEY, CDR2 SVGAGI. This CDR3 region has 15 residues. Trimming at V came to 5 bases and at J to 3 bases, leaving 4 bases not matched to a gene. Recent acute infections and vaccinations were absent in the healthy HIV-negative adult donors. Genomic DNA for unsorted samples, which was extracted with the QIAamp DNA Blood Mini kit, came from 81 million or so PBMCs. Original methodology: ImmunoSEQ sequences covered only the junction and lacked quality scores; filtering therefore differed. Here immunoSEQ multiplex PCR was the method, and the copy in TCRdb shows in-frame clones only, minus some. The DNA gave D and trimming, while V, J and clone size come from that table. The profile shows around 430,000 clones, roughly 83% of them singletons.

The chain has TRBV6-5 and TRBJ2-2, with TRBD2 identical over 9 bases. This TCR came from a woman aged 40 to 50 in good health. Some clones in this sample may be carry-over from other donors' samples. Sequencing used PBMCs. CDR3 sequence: CASSPAGGDTGELFF. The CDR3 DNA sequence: TGTGCCAGCAGTCCAGCGGGAGGTGACACCGGGGAGCTGTTTTTT.